This TCR beta chain was sequenced during a study of HIV-infected patients and healthy controls. The repertoire came from unfractionated whole blood and reflected all unsorted peripheral T cells. Trimming left V 5 bases short and J 2 bases short, with 20 bases between. The CDR3 consists of 17 residues. Germline assignment: CDR1 SGHTA and CDR2 FQGNSA. Many counts were recorded for this clonotype. Reverse transcription used 450 to 650 ng RNA and constant-region primers for alpha and beta. Separate chain-specific third strand synthesis with multiplexing indices produced the alpha and beta libraries. A single record per CDR3 protein comes from TCRdb applying MiXCR to the 5' RACE reads. The sample records approximately 12,000 distinct CDR3 sequences, around a tenth being singletons.

This receptor was obtained from an adult with HIV infection. The donor label of this sample is uncertain. This sequence joins TRBV7-2 and TRBJ2-3, with a tentative D call TRBD1 (6 bases). The sequenced sample was blood, obtained before antiretroviral therapy. The chain's CDR3 is CASSPPPSVGATDTQYF. CDR3 nucleotides: TGTGCCAGCAGCCCCCCCCCCTCTGTGGGGGCCACAGATACGCAGTATTTT.